This paragraph covers one TCR beta chain sequence. The entry originates in a study of cytomegalovirus exposure and HLA in healthy donors. Germline V gene data show CDR1 as SGHAT and CDR2 as FQNNGV. V was clipped by 3 bases and J by 4 bases; unmatched bases: 11. The CDR3 is 17 residues long. The primer mix had 60 Vbeta and 13 Jbeta primers. The data were produced by immunoSEQ multiplex PCR, yet TCRdb's version contains in-frame clones alone and is incomplete. This table holds under 300,000 clones, 81% found once. The material sequenced was PBMCs. This clonotype was sampled from an older woman in good health and CMV-seropositive. The V gene is TRBV11-2, the J gene TRBJ2-3; 9 nucleotides match TRBD2. Here the CDR3 reads CASSLVEAGGRADTQYF. In nucleotides, the CDR3 is TGTGCCAGCAGCTTGGTTGAAGCGGGAGGACGGGCAGATACGCAGTATTTT.